Described below is a single T cell receptor beta chain sequence and its context. Original handling: Estimation of nucleated cell counts was performed using reference gene primer amplification. Clones were sequenced by immunoSEQ multiplex PCR, and TCRdb holds only the in-frame ones, with some missing. The D gene and trimming were derived from the DNA, and the V and J assignments and clone size from that table. The sample lists under 300,000 clones, roughly 90% seen once, with 2% to 2.5% in the top ten. The CDR3 extends over 12 amino acids. Germline V CDR1 and CDR2: LGHNT, FRNRAP. V lost 1 base and J 11 bases, leaving 11 bases between the germline ends. The source of the sample is a study of blood T cell repertoires in COVID-19. Background on the study: Samples came from the United States, Italy and Spain, spanning acute and convalescent COVID-19. T cells, B-cell-depleted T cells, or PBMCs provided the cDNA or gDNA that served as material.

The sequence derives from a man in his thirties or forties who had recovered from COVID-19. V and J are TRBV12-5 and TRBJ1-1; D remains unclear. Specimen: peripheral blood. The CDR3 DNA sequence: TGTGCTAGTGGTTTGGGTCGGGGAGTTGCTTTCTTT. Its translation is CASGLGRGVAFF.